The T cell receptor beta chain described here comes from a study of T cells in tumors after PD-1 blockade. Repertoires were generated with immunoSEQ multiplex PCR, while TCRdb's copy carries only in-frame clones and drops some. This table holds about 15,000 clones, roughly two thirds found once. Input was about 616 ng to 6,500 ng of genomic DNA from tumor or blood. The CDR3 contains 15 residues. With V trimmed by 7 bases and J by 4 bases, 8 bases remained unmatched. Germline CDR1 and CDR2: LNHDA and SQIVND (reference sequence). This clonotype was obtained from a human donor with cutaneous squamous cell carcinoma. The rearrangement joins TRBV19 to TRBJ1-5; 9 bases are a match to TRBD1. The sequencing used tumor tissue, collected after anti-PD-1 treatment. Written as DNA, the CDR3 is TGTGCCAGTAACCGTAGACAGGGGGGAAATCAGCCCCAGCATTTT. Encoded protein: CASNRRQGGNQPQHF.